This T cell receptor (beta chain) came from a study of blood T cell repertoires in COVID-19. Across the whole study: T cells, B-cell-depleted T cells, or PBMCs provided the cDNA or gDNA that served as material.

Under the authors' procedure: Counts of nucleated cells, estimated from reference gene primer amplification, were obtained. The assay was immunoSEQ multiplex PCR, and TCRdb's table has in-frame clones only and misses some. V, J and clone size reflect that table, while D and trimming were determined from the DNA. Of 40,000 to 55,000 clones detected, 88% appear once; the ten largest clones hold around 2.7%. The V gene's germline CDR1 is GTSNPN and CDR2 SVGIG (reference sequence). Trimming removed 1 base from V and 0 bases from J, with 9 bases in between. CDR3 length: 14 amino acids. The sequenced sample was peripheral blood. The TCR was taken from a man aged 45-65 years with active COVID-19. The chain has TRBV30 and TRBJ1-2; D perhaps matches TRBD1 (5 bases). This CDR3 is CAWSGPGANYGYTF. The CDR3 nucleotides are TGTGCCTGGAGTGGGCCGGGGGCTAACTATGGCTACACCTTC.